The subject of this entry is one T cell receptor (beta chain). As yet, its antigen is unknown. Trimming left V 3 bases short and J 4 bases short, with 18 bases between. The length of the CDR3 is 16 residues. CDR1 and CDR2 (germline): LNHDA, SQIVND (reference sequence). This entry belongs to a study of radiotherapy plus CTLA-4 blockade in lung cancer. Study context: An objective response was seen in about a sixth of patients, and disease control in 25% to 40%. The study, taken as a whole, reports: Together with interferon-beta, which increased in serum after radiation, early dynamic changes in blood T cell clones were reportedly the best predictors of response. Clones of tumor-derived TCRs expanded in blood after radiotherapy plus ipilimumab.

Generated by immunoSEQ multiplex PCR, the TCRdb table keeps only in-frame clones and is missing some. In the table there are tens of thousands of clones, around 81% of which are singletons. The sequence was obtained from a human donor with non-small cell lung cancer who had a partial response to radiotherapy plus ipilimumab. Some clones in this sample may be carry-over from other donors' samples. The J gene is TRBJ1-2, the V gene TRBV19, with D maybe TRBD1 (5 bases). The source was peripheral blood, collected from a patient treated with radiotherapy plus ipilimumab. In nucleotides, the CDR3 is TGTGCCAGTAGTATCATGGGCTTGAGGGACTCCTATGGCTACACCTTC. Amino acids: CASSIMGLRDSYGYTF.